These T cell receptor beta chains were read from a single sample in a study of T cell responses to AZD1222 COVID-19 vaccine. The protocol was immunoSEQ multiplex PCR, while the TCRdb copy is restricted to in-frame clones and leaves out a portion. The data show 80,000 to 100,000 clones, over 85% seen once. The sample was peripheral blood, taken on day 0 of MenACWY control vaccination. The receptors derive from an adult in good health. The CDR3 runs from the conserved cysteine through the conserved F or W. A D gene is named only where the DNA matches it firmly. A row's size may be missing; if present it is once, few, many or a size class.

12	TRBJ2-3	NA	TRBV5-1	NA	CASSLPANTQYF	TGCGCCAGCAGCTTGCCGGCGAATACGCAGTATTTT
15	TRBJ1-6	TRBD1	TRBV10-1	medium-sized	CASRGGGWNNSPLHF	TGCGCCAGCAGGGGAGGGGGCTGGAATAATTCACCCCTCCACTTT
17	TRBJ2-3	TRBD2	TRBV7-9	once	CASSLAALAGVTDTQYF	TGTGCCAGCAGCTTAGCCGCACTAGCGGGGGTCACAGATACGCAGTATTTT
15	TRBJ2-1	NA	TRBV19	NA	CASSLSGLRYNEQFF	TGTGCCAGTAGTCTTAGCGGCCTACGCTACAATGAGCAGTTCTTC
15	TRBJ1-2	TRBD1	TRBV6-5	NA	CASRYDRPGGYGYTF	TGTGCCAGCAGATACGACAGGCCAGGGGGCTATGGCTACACCTTC
18	TRBJ1-2	TRBD1	TRBV28	NA	CASSLVTGRFGYGYGYTF	TGTGCCAGCAGTTTAGTGACAGGGCGGTTTGGCTATGGCTATGGCTACACCTTC
15	TRBJ1-2	TRBD1	TRBV4-1	NA	CASSQGQDRVYGYTF	TGCGCCAGCAGCCAAGGCCAGGACAGGGTCTATGGCTACACCTTC
14	TRBJ2-3	NA	TRBV4-1	NA	CASSLRDSTDTQYF	TGCGCCAGCAGCCTCAGGGACAGCACAGATACGCAGTATTTT
15	TRBJ2-1	TRBD2	TRBV9	NA	CASSLAGGVYNEQFF	TGTGCCAGCAGCCTAGCGGGCGGGGTGTACAATGAGCAGTTCTTC
12	TRBJ2-5	NA	TRBV14	NA	CASSHARATQYF	TGTGCCAGCAGCCACGCTAGGGCGACCCAGTACTTC
15	TRBJ1-5	NA	TRBV19	few	CATRPKSTFDQPQHF	TGTGCCACAAGGCCGAAGTCGACATTTGATCAGCCCCAGCATTTT
15	TRBJ2-7	TRBD1	TRBV7-2	few	CASSFDRGASYEQYF	TGTGCCAGCAGCTTCGACAGGGGTGCGTCATACGAGCAGTACTTC